Below, one TCR beta chain is given with its context. This clone was seen just once. Its antigen is not yet known. No quality values exist for individual bases; no much larger clone is one base distant. The data were obtained in a study of stem cell transplantation in POMP-related autoinflammatory disease (dated by TCRdb to the early 2020s). The study in broad terms: The study hypothesis was that defective thymoproteasomes impair MHC class I-dependent CD8+ T-cell differentiation and positive selection, which skews the TRB repertoire. Prior to transplant, the patients had CD4+ naive T-cell skewing, low CD8+ T-cell proportions, and decreased T-cell cytokine secretion. Through one year post-transplant, neutrophils and platelets showed 100% donor engraftment on DNA chimerism analysis. The effect of POMP deficiency on T-cell receptor beta repertoire diversity and CDR3 characteristics was assessed using high-throughput TRB sequencing. Overall results and qualifications from the work: The trend toward lower diversity and increased clonality in PRAID patients was statistically significant only for regulatory T cells. Across all analyzed T-cell subsets, PRAID patients showed a trend toward higher clonality and lower TRB diversity. The number of unique TRB V-J gene pairings in PRAID patients was restricted.

The protocol used for the library was the immunoSEQ multiplex PCR assay. Under the source paper's analysis protocol: Shannon entropy, which accounts for clonal size distribution, was used to quantify repertoire diversity. The Gini-Simpson index (Simpson_1-D) was used to measure inequality in clonotype distribution. This is the immuneACCESS table as TCRdb keeps it, with only in-frame sequences that have V and J called. A part of the clones is gone; compared with another copy, unresolved V genes explain less than half, and the rest is unexplained. V and J calls and clone size are those listed in that table; D and trimming were worked out from the DNA. This sample holds approximately 65,000 clones; more than 75% were observed only once. The ten top clones hold more than 0.55% of the sample. Per the publication, the time point label means: after hematopoietic stem cell transplant. PRAID was marked by prominent immunodeficiency together with autoinflammation. T-cell subsets (conventional T cells, CD8+ T cells, regulatory T cells, T follicular helper cells) were sorted before TRB sequencing.

The material was CD4+ T cells from PBMCs, obtained after stem cell transplantation. The clonotype originates from a human patient with POMP-related autoinflammation and immune dysregulation (PRAID). It is possible that, after a transplant, some T cells come from the graft donor.

The CDR3 protein is CASSLLAGGPYEQYF. The nucleotide sequence is given as TGTGCCAGCAGTTTACTAGCGGGAGGTCCCTACGAGCAGTACTTC. The chain uses TRBV28 and TRBJ2-7, and 11 junctional nucleotides match TRBD2. The V end gives up 2 bases and the J end 2 bases, leaving 2 bases in the junction not matched to a gene. Per the germline V gene, MDHEN is the CDR1 and SYDVKM is the CDR2. From cysteine to phenylalanine, the CDR3 is 15 amino acids long. Here the CDR3 DNA is all that survives: 45 bases in frame from base 1.